This T cell receptor beta chain stems from a study of blood T cell repertoires in COVID-19. Study at large: Acute-phase and convalescent COVID-19 samples originated in the United States, Italy and Spain. In each case, the material was cDNA or gDNA derived from T cells, B-cell-depleted T cells, or PBMCs.

Source study methods: Researchers report that nucleated cell counts were estimated from reference gene primer amplification. The method was immunoSEQ multiplex PCR; TCRdb's version includes in-frame clones alone and lacks a portion of them. V, J and clone size are those of that table, while D and trimming were read from the DNA. The sample holds 200,000 to 300,000 clones, about 89% seen once. From germline, CDR1 is SQVTM and CDR2 ANQGSEA. V shed 6 bases, J shed 2 bases, and the junction held 5 bases outside the gene matches. There are 14 residues in the CDR3. The sample taken for sequencing was peripheral blood. The chain is built from TRBV29-1 and TRBJ2-2, with 8 bases fitting TRBD2. The TCR sequence derives from a woman aged 60-75 years who had recovered from COVID-19. CDR3 DNA: TGCAGCGTAAGGACTAGCAGAAACACCGGGGAGCTGTTTTTT. Residues: CSVRTSRNTGELFF.